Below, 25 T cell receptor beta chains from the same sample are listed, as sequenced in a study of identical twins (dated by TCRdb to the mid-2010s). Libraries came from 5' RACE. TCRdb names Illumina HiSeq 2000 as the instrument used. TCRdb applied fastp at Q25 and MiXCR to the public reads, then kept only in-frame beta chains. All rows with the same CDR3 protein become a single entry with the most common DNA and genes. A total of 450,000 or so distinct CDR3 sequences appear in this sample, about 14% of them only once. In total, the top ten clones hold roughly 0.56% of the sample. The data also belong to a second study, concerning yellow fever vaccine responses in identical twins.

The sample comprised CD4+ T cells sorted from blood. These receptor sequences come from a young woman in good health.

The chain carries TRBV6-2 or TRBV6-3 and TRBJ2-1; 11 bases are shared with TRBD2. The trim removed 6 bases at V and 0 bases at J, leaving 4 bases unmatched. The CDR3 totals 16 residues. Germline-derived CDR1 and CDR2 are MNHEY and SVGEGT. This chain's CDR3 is CASSPGLAVSYNEQFF. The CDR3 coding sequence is TGTGCCAGCAGCCCGGGACTAGCGGTCTCCTACAATGAGCAGTTCTTC.

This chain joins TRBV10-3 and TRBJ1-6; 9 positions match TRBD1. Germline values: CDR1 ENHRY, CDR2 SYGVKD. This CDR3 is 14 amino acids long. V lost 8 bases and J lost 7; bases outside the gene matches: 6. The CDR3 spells CAIQYGQGNSPLHF. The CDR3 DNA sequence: TGTGCCATCCAATATGGACAGGGGAATTCACCCCTCCACTTT.

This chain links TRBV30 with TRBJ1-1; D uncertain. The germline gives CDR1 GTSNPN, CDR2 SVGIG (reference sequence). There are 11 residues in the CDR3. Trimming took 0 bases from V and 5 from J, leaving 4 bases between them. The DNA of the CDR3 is TGTGCCTGGAGTGTAGATACTGAAGCTTTCTTT. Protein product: CAWSVDTEAFF.

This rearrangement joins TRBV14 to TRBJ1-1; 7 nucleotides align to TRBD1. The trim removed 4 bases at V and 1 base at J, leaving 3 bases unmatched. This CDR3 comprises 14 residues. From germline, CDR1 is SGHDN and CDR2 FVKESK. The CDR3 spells CASSRRQGNTEAFF. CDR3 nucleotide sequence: TGTGCCAGCAGCCGCCGACAGGGGAACACTGAAGCTTTCTTT.

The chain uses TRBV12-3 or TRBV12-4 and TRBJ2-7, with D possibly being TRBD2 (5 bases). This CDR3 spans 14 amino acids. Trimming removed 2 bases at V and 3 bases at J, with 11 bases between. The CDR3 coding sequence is TGTGCCAGCAGTTTAAGCGGAGTTGGCTACGAGCAGTACTTC. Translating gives CASSLSGVGYEQYF.

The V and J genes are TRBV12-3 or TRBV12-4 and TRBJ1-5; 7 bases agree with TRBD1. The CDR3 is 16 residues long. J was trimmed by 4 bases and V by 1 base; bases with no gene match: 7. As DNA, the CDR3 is TGTGCCAGCAGTTTAGGATCCGGGACAGAGAATCAGCCCCAGCATTTT. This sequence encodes CASSLGSGTENQPQHF.

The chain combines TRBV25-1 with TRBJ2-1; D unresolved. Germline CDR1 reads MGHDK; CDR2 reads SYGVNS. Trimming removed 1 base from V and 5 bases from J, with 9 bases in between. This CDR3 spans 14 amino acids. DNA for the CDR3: TGTGCCAGCAGTGAATTGGACCGAGACAATGAGCAGTTCTTC. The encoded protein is CASSELDRDNEQFF.

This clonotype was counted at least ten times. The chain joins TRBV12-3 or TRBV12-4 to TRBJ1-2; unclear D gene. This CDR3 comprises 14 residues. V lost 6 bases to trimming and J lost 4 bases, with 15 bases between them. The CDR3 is CASSPSTGGYGYTF. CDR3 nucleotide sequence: TGTGCCAGCAGCCCCTCCACGGGAGGCTATGGCTACACCTTC.

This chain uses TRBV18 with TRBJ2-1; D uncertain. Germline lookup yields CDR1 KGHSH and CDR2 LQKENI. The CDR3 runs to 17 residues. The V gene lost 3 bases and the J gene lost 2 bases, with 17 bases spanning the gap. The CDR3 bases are TGTGCCAGCTCACCGATTTTAAAGGACCTAACCTACAATGAGCAGTTCTTC. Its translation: CASSPILKDLTYNEQFF.

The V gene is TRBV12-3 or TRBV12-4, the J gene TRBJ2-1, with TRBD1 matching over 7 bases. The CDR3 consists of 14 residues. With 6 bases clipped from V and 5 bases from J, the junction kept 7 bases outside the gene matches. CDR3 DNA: TGTGCCAGCAGCAAATATGACAGGGACAATGAGCAGTTCTTC. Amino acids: CASSKYDRDNEQFF.

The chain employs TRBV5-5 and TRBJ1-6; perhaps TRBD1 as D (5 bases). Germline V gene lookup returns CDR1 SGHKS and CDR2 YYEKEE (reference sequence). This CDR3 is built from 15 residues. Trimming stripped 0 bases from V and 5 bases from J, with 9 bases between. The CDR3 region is CASSLEGLNNSPLHF. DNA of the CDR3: TGTGCCAGCAGCTTGGAGGGACTTAATAATTCACCCCTCCACTTT.

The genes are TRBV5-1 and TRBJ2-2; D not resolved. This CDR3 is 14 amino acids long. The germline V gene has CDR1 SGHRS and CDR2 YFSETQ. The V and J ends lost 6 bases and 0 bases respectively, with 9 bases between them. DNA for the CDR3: TGCGCCAGCATCGAGAGCCCGAACACCGGGGAGCTGTTTTTT. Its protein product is CASIESPNTGELFF.

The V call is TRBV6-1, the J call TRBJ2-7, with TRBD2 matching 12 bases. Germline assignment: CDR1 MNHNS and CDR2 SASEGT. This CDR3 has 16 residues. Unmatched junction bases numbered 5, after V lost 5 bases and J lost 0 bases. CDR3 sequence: CASSRLTSGGSYEQYF. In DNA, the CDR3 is TGTGCCAGCAGTCGCCTGACTAGCGGGGGCTCCTACGAGCAGTACTTC.

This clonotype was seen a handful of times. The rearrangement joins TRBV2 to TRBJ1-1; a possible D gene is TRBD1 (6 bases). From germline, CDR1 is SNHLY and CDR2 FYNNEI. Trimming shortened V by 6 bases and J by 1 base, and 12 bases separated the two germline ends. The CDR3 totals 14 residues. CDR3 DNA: TGTGCCAGCAGGGTGGCAGGGGCGAACACTGAAGCTTTCTTT. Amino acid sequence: CASRVAGANTEAFF.

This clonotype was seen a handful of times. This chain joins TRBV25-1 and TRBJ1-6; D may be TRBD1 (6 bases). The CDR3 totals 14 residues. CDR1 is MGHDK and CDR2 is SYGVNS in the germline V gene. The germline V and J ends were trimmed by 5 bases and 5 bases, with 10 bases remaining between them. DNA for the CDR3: TGTGCCAGCAGTAAAGGGGGAAATAATTCACCCCTCCACTTT. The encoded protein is CASSKGGNNSPLHF.

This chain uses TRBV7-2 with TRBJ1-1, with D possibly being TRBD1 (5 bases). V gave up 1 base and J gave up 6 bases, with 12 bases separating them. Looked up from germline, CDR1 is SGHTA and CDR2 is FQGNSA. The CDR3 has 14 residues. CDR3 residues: CASSLVGGVAEAFF. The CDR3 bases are TGTGCCAGCAGCTTAGTGGGGGGGGTCGCTGAAGCTTTCTTT. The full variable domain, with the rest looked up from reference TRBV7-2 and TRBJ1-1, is GAGVSQSPSNKVTEKGKDVELRCDPISGHTALYWYRQSLGQGLEFLIYFQGNSAPDKSGLPSDRFSAERTGGSVSTLTIQRTQQEDSAVYLCASSLVGGVAEAFFGQGTRLTVV.

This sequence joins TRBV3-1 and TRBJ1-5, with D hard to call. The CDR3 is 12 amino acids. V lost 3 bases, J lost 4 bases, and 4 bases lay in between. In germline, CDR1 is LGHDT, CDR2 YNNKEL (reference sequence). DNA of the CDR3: TGTGCCAGCAGCCACCGTAATCAGCCCCAGCATTTT. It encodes CASSHRNQPQHF.

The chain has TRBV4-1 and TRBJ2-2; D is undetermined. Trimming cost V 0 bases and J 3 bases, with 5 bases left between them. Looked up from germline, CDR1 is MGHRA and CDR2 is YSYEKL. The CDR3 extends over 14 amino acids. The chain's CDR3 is CASSQDPDTGELFF. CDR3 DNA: TGCGCCAGCAGCCAAGATCCGGACACCGGGGAGCTGTTTTTT.

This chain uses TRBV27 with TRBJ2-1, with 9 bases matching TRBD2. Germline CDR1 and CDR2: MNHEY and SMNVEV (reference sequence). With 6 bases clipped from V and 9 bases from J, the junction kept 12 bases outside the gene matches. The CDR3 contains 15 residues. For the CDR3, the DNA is TGTGCCAGCAGACCCGCTAGCGGGGCCGGAAGTGAGCAGTTCTTC. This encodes CASRPASGAGSEQFF.

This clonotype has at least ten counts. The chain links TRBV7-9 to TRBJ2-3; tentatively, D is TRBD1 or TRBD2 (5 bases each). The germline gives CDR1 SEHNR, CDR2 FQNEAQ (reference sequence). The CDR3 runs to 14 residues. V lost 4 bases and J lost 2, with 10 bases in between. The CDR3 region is CASSSSGTTDTQYF. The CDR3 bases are TGTGCCAGCAGCTCCTCCGGGACCACAGATACGCAGTATTTT.

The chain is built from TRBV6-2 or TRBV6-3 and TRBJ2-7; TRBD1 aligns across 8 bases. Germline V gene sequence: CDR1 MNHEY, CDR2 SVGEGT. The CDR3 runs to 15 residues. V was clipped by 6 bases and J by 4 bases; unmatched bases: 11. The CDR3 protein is CASSSPWQGAYEQYF. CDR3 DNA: TGTGCCAGCAGCTCCCCCTGGCAGGGGGCTTACGAGCAGTACTTC.

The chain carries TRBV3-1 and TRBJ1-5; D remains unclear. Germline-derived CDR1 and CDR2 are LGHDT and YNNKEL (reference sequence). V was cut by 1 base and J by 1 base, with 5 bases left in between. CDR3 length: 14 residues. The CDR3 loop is CASSQAQSNQPQHF. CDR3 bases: TGTGCCAGCAGCCAAGCGCAGAGCAATCAGCCCCAGCATTTT.

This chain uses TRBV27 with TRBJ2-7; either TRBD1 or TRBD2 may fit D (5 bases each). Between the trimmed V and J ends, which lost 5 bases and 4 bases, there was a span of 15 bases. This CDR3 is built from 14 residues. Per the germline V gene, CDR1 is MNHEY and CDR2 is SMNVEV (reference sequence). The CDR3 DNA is TGTGCCAGCAGTACCCTACGGGACGGATACGAGCAGTACTTC. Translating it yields CASSTLRDGYEQYF.

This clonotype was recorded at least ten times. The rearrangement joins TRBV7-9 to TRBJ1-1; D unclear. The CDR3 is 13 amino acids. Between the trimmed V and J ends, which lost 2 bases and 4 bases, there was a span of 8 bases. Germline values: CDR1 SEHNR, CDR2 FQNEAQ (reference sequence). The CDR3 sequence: CASSLIGSTEAFF. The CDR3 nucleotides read TGTGCCAGCAGCTTAATAGGCTCCACTGAAGCTTTCTTT.

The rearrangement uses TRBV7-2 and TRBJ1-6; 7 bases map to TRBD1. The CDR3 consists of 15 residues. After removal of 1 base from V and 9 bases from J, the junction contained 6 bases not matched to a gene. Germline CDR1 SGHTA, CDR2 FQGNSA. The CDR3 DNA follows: TGTGCCAGCAGCTTAGAGGGGGCAAGAAGTTCACCCCTCCACTTT. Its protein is CASSLEGARSSPLHF.